These 31 T cell receptor beta chains share one sample of origin, sequenced in a study of Graves' ophthalmopathy and Graves' hyperthyroidism. As the template, RNA transcripts were used to amplify TCR beta CDR3 regions. HTBI primers were used in a first-round RT-PCR, which preceded a second-round multiplex PCR. TCRdb ran MiXCR on the multiplex PCR reads and lists one entry per CDR3 protein. The sample carries 900,000 to 1,200,000 distinct CDR3 sequences, 35% to 40% recorded once. The specimen was peripheral blood or thyroid tissue (not recorded which). Receptor source: an adult man with Graves' hyperthyroidism.

This clonotype was detected a few times. The chain joins TRBV5-1 to TRBJ1-1; TRBD1 might be the D (6 bases). Trimming pared 2 bases from V and 4 bases from J, leaving 9 bases between. Germline V gene lookup returns CDR1 SGHRS and CDR2 YFSETQ. The CDR3 is made up of 13 amino acids. The CDR3 DNA sequence: TGCGCCAGCAGCTTCGCAGGGGCCACTGAAGCTTTCTTT. Its translation is CASSFAGATEAFF.

The chain links TRBV3-1 to TRBJ1-1; no firm D call. Trimming took 1 base from V and 0 from J, leaving 9 bases between them. The CDR3 runs 15 residues. CDR1 is LGHDT and CDR2 is YNNKEL in the germline V gene (reference sequence). The CDR3 protein is CASSQAGRVNTEAFF. In DNA, the CDR3 is TGTGCCAGCAGCCAAGCCGGACGGGTGAACACTGAAGCTTTCTTT.

This clonotype was counted many times. This chain links TRBV10-3 with TRBJ1-5; 9 nucleotides line up with TRBD1. V gave up 5 bases and J gave up 4 bases; unmatched junction bases: 6. Germline CDR1 reads ENHRY; CDR2 reads SYGVKD. The CDR3 consists of 15 residues. This CDR3 is CAISPGQGGNQPQHF. The CDR3 DNA is TGTGCCATCAGTCCGGGACAGGGCGGTAATCAGCCCCAGCATTTT.

This clonotype was found a few times. J is TRBJ1-2 and V is TRBV14; 8 bases are a match to TRBD1. This CDR3 region has 17 residues. Germline CDR1 is SGHDN and CDR2 is FVKESK. J lost 3 bases, V lost 8 bases, and 17 bases had no gene match. For the CDR3, the DNA is TGTGCCAGCTCACCAGACCGGGACAGGTTTGTGGACTATGGCTACACCTTC. Amino acid sequence: CASSPDRDRFVDYGYTF.

This chain joins TRBV7-7 and TRBJ2-5, with 8 bases that match TRBD1. This CDR3 is built from 14 residues. V lost 2 bases and J lost 12; bases outside the gene matches: 11. Per germline, CDR1 SSHAT and CDR2 FNYEAQ (reference sequence). CDR3 residues: CASSLRQGTAVKYF. The DNA of the CDR3 is TGTGCCAGCAGCTTACGACAGGGGACGGCGGTGAAGTACTTC.

This clonotype was seen many times. The chain joins TRBV19 to TRBJ1-5; tentatively, D is TRBD1 (6 bases). CDR3 length: 17 residues. CDR1 LNHDA and CDR2 SQIVND come from the germline V gene (reference sequence). The germline V and J ends were trimmed by 4 bases and 0 bases, with 16 bases remaining between them. CDR3 amino acids: CASSRAKQGNSNQPQHF. The DNA of the CDR3 is TGTGCCAGTAGTAGAGCCAAACAGGGAAATAGCAATCAGCCCCAGCATTTT.

This clonotype occurred a few times. Germline is not matched at one junction end, which may reflect a read error. This chain connects TRBV5-1 to TRBJ1-4; D not certain. CDR1 and CDR2 from the germline V gene are SGHRS and YFSETQ. The CDR3 runs to 14 residues. The CDR3 bases are TGCGCCAGCAGCTTGACGACGGGGAATGAAGAACTGTTTTTT. It specifies CASSLTTGNEELFF.

This chain connects TRBV6-5 to TRBJ1-4; TRBD1 is a possible D gene (5 bases). Trimming stripped 2 bases from V and 5 bases from J, with 9 bases between. From germline, CDR1 is MNHEY and CDR2 SVGAGI. This CDR3 is 14 amino acids long. CDR3 sequence: CASSYGQRNEKLFF. In nucleotides, the CDR3 is TGTGCCAGCAGTTACGGACAACGGAATGAAAAACTGTTTTTT.

The DNA for the CDR3 is TGTGCCATCAGCATGGACCCGAGGGATAGGGGCCGTAACTATGGCTACACCTTC. This codes for CAISMDPRDRGRNYGYTF. This sequence joins TRBV10-3 and TRBJ1-2, with D possibly being TRBD1 (5 bases). The CDR3 totals 18 residues. The germline V gene encodes CDR1 ENHRY and CDR2 SYGVKD. V shed 6 bases and J shed 1 base, with 24 bases lying between them.

This clonotype appeared a few times. The chain carries TRBV11-2 and TRBJ2-7; D might be TRBD1 or TRBD2, each matching 6 bases. V lost 5 bases and J lost 0, with 20 bases in between. The CDR3 covers 17 residues. Germline V gene lookup returns CDR1 SGHAT and CDR2 FQNNGV. The CDR3, as DNA: TGTGCCAGCAGCCCGAGGATAAAGGGGGGAAGCTCCTACGAGCAGTACTTC. Protein product: CASSPRIKGGSSYEQYF.

The CDR3 DNA reads TGCGCCAGCAGTGCTCCTCGGGACAGAAGCATGAACACTGAAGCTTTCTTT. It specifies CASSAPRDRSMNTEAFF. The V and J genes are TRBV10-2 and TRBJ1-1, with TRBD1 matching 7 bases. CDR3 length: 17 residues. From germline, CDR1 is WSHSY and CDR2 SAAADI. J gave up 0 bases and V 4 bases, and 11 bases lay outside the gene matches.

This rearrangement joins TRBV6-6 to TRBJ2-7; TRBD2 aligns across 11 bases. This CDR3 is built from 16 residues. Germline values: CDR1 MNHNY, CDR2 SVGAGI (reference sequence). With 0 bases clipped from V and 5 bases from J, the junction kept 6 bases outside the gene matches. CDR3 nucleotide sequence: TGTGCCAGCAGTTACTCGGACCTAGCGGGAGGCGACGAGCAGTACTTC. It specifies CASSYSDLAGGDEQYF.

The rearrangement links TRBV12-3 or TRBV12-4 to TRBJ2-2, with TRBD2 matching over 12 bases. V shed 10 bases, J shed 3 bases, and the junction held 15 bases outside the gene matches. The CDR3 runs 18 residues. The CDR3 here is CATYSSGLAGLYTGELFF. In nucleotides, the CDR3 is TGTGCCACCTACTCCTCAGGACTAGCGGGATTGTACACCGGGGAGCTGTTTTTT.

This clonotype was observed many times. This chain connects TRBV7-9 to TRBJ2-5; the match to TRBD1 covers 8 bases. J was trimmed by 6 bases and V by 4 bases; bases with no gene match: 4. CDR1 is SEHNR and CDR2 is FQNEAQ in the germline V gene (reference sequence). The CDR3 sequence is 13 residues long. The CDR3 nucleotides read TGTGCCAGCAGCTCGGACAGGGCGAAGACCCAGTACTTC. Protein product: CASSSDRAKTQYF.

On this clonotype: One end of the junction varies from germline; a read error may be responsible. The chain carries TRBV7-6 and TRBJ1-1, with D perhaps TRBD1 (6 bases). This CDR3 region has 16 residues. From germline, CDR1 is SGHVS and CDR2 FNYEAQ. In DNA form, the CDR3 reads TGCGCCAGCAGCATAGGGGGGGTCCAGGGGAACACTGAAGCTTTCTTT. It codes for CASSIGGVQGNTEAFF. Together with reference TRBV7-6 and TRBJ1-1, the CDR3 gives the full variable domain: GAGVSQSPRYKVTKRGQDVALRCDPISGHVSLYWYRQALGQGPEFLTYFNYEAQQDKSGLPNDRFSAERPEGSISTLTIQRTEQRDSAMYRCASSIGGVQGNTEAFFGQGTRLTVV.

V is TRBV5-1 and J is TRBJ1-6, with no clear D. CDR3 length: 16 residues. The germline CDR1 and CDR2 sequences are SGHRS and YFSETQ. V was trimmed by 1 base and J by 0 bases, leaving 8 bases between them. CDR3 coding DNA: TGCGCCAGCAGCTTGCCGGAAGACTCCTATAATTCACCCCTCCACTTT. Its protein product is CASSLPEDSYNSPLHF.

This chain joins TRBV11-1 and TRBJ1-2; D is possibly TRBD1 (6 bases). Trimming cost V 1 base and J 0 bases, with 18 bases left between them. This CDR3 has 18 amino acids. From germline, CDR1 is SGHAT and CDR2 FQDESV (reference sequence). The CDR3 sequence is CASSLVGGQSTANYGYTF. The CDR3 DNA follows: TGTGCCAGCAGCTTAGTTGGGGGGCAATCTACGGCTAACTATGGCTACACCTTC.

The gene calls are TRBV10-2 and TRBJ2-7, with D possibly TRBD2 on 5 matching bases. Trimming stripped 8 bases from V and 3 bases from J, with 11 bases between. The CDR3 length is 12 residues. Germline-derived CDR1 and CDR2 are WSHSY and SAAADI. The DNA for the CDR3 is TGCGCCAGCCGGAAGAGGGACTACGAGCAGTACTTC. Amino acid sequence: CASRKRDYEQYF.

This clonotype came up a few times. The V call is TRBV12-3 or TRBV12-4, the J call TRBJ1-5; D may be TRBD1 (6 bases). There are 15 residues in the CDR3. Trimming removed 4 bases at V and 3 bases at J, with 13 bases between. As DNA, the CDR3 is TGTGCCAGCAGTTCCGGTAGACAGGCCAATCAGCCCCAGCATTTT. It is translated as CASSSGRQANQPQHF.

This clonotype was counted at least ten times. The V and J genes are TRBV6-5 and TRBJ1-2; no reliable D call. The ends were cut back, 6 bases at V and 7 bases at J, with 9 bases in the middle. There are 11 residues in the CDR3. In germline, CDR1 is MNHEY, CDR2 SVGAGI. The CDR3: CASRLDLGYTF. The DNA for the CDR3 is TGTGCCAGCAGATTGGACCTTGGCTACACCTTC.

The CDR3 sequence is CSHQGVGLPYNEQFF. The CDR3 coding sequence is TGCAGCCACCAGGGAGTGGGACTTCCCTACAATGAGCAGTTCTTC. The rearrangement uses TRBV29-1 and TRBJ2-1, with D tentatively TRBD2 (6 bases). This CDR3 has 15 residues. Germline V gene sequence: CDR1 SQVTM, CDR2 ANQGSEA. V was trimmed by 8 bases and J by 2 bases, leaving 19 bases between them.

The gene calls are TRBV7-2 and TRBJ2-5, with 16 bases fitting TRBD2. Germline V gene data show CDR1 as SGHTA and CDR2 as FQGNSA. J lost 2 bases, V lost 4 bases, and 10 bases had no gene match. The CDR3 runs to 19 residues. The CDR3 nucleotides read TGTGCCAGCAGCTCGTGGGGGACTAGCGGGAGGGCCTTACAAGAGACCCAGTACTTC. This encodes CASSSWGTSGRALQETQYF.

About this clonotype itself: This sequence may be a read error, since a much larger clone differs from it by one base. The chain employs TRBV15 and TRBJ2-2; D might be TRBD2 (5 bases). V lost 0 bases to trimming and J lost 7 bases, with 15 bases between them. CDR3 size: 16 residues. Germline CDR1 reads LNHNV; CDR2 reads YYDKDF (reference sequence). CDR3 protein: CATSRDLATVVGELFF. Written as DNA, the CDR3 is TGTGCCACCAGCAGAGATCTAGCCACAGTGGTCGGGGAGCTGTTTTTT. Using reference TRBV15 and TRBJ2-2 for the parts outside the CDR3, the full variable domain is DAMVIQNPRYQVTQFGKPVTLSCSQTLNHNVMYWYQQKSSQAPKLLFHYYDKDFNNEADTPDNFQSRRPNTSFCFLDIRSPGLGDTAMYLCATSRDLATVVGELFFGEGSRLTVL.

This clonotype appeared a few times. The chain carries TRBV20-1 and TRBJ1-1; 7 bases map to TRBD1. CDR1 DFQATT and CDR2 SNEGSKA come from the germline V gene (reference sequence). The CDR3 is 17 residues long. Germline trimming cut 5 bases from V and 0 bases from J; bases unmatched to any gene: 15. In nucleotides, the CDR3 is TGCAGTGCTGTTAACCGGGACAGCGAGTACCTGAACACTGAAGCTTTCTTT. Its protein is CSAVNRDSEYLNTEAFF.

This clonotype is a singleton in its sample. A much larger clone differs by one base, so this may be a read error. CDR3 nucleotides: TGTGCCAGCAGCTTAGCAGGGATTCACCAAGAGACCCAGTACTTC. It translates to CASSLAGIHQETQYF. The gene calls are TRBV7-2 and TRBJ2-5; D is unclear. Germline-derived CDR1 and CDR2 are SGHTA and FQGNSA. Trimming took 0 bases from V and 0 from J, leaving 8 bases between them. The CDR3 loop spans 15 amino acids.

This clonotype was found many times. The chain combines TRBV25-1 with TRBJ1-6; D possibly corresponds to TRBD1 (6 bases). The CDR3 covers 15 residues. Germline CDR1 reads MGHDK; CDR2 reads SYGVNS. Trimming pared 6 bases from V and 6 bases from J, leaving 15 bases between. The CDR3 region has the DNA TGTGCCAGCAGCTTAGAGGACAGCTTTAATTCACCCCTCCACTTT. Translating gives CASSLEDSFNSPLHF. The full variable domain, with the rest looked up from reference TRBV25-1 and TRBJ1-6, is EADIYQTPRYLVIGTGKKITLECSQTMGHDKMYWYQQDPGMELHLIHYSYGVNSTEKGDLSSESTVSRIRTEHFPLTLESARPSHTSQYLCASSLEDSFNSPLHFGNGTRLTVT.

The chain has TRBV4-1 and TRBJ2-7; 8 nucleotides line up with TRBD2. This CDR3 contains 15 residues. Germline V gene data show CDR1 as MGHRA and CDR2 as YSYEKL. V lost 0 bases to trimming and J lost 7 bases; unmatched junction nucleotides: 8. CDR3 sequence (DNA): TGCGCCAGCAGCCAAGACAGGGTTTCGGGGGGGGAGCAGTACTTC. Protein sequence: CASSQDRVSGGEQYF.

CDR3 sequence: CSARAQGTANTEAFF. The CDR3 DNA sequence: TGCAGTGCTAGAGCCCAAGGGACAGCAAACACTGAAGCTTTCTTT. The chain employs TRBV20-1 and TRBJ1-1, with 7 bases aligning to TRBD1. The J segment lost 2 bases and the V segment lost 1 base, leaving 7 bases of the junction unmatched. The CDR3 is 15 amino acids. Per germline, CDR1 DFQATT and CDR2 SNEGSKA (reference sequence).

This clonotype has a handful of counts. The chain employs TRBV4-1 and TRBJ1-2, with 8 bases fitting TRBD1. The CDR3 length is 16 residues. The V gene end was trimmed by 4 bases and the J gene end by 7 bases; junction bases not matched to a gene: 14. Germline V CDR1 and CDR2: MGHRA, YSYEKL. DNA of the CDR3: TGCGCCAGCAGCCGGAGGTGGCCCAGGGGGCTGTTTGGCTACACCTTC. Its protein is CASSRRWPRGLFGYTF.

This clonotype was detected many times. The chain combines TRBV10-3 with TRBJ1-4; no clear D gene. The V gene's germline CDR1 is ENHRY and CDR2 SYGVKD. CDR3 size: 15 residues. V gave up 0 bases and J gave up 5 bases, with 10 bases separating them. CDR3 protein: CAISESEQTNEKLFF. CDR3 DNA sequence: TGTGCCATCAGTGAGTCGGAGCAGACAAATGAAAAACTGTTTTTT.

The chain has TRBV7-6 and TRBJ2-2; D not resolved. CDR1 SGHVS and CDR2 FNYEAQ come from the germline V gene. The length of the CDR3 is 16 residues. V lost 0 bases and J lost 0, with 8 bases in between. In DNA form, the CDR3 reads TGTGCCAGCAGCTTAGCGGCGGCTACGAACACCGGGGAGCTGTTTTTT. It is translated as CASSLAAATNTGELFF.